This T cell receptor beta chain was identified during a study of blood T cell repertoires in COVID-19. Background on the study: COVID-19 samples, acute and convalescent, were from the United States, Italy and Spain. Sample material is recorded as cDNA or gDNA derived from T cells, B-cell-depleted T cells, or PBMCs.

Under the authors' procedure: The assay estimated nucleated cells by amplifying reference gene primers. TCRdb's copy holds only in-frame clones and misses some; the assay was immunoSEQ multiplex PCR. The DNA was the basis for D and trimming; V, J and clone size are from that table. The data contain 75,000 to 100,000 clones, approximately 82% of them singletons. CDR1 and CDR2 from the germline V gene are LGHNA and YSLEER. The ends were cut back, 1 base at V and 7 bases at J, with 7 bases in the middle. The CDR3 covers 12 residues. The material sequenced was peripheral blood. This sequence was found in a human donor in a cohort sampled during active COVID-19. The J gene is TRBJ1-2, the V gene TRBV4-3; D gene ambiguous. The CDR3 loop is CASSQGESGYTF. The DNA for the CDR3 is TGCGCCAGCAGCCAAGGGGAGAGTGGCTACACCTTC.